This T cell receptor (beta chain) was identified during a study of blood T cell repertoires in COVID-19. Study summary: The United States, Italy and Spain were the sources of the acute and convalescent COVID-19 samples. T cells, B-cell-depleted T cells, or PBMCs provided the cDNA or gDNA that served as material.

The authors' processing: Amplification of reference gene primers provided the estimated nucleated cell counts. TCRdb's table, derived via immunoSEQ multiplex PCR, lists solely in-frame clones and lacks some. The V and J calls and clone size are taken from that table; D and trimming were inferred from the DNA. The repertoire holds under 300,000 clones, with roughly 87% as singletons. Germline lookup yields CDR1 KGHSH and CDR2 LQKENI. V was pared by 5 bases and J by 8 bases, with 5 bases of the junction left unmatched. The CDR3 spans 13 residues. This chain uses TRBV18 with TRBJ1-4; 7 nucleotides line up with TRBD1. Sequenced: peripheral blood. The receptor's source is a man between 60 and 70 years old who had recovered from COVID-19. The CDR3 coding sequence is TGTGCCAGCTCAGAGGCGACAGGGGAAAAACTGTTTTTT. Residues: CASSEATGEKLFF.